A single TCR beta chain is shown here with its context. Antigen unknown. Profiling relied on immunoSEQ multiplex PCR, and the TCRdb table lists in-frame clones only, not all of them. The table has tens of thousands of clones, more than 70% seen once. This entry is derived from a study of OX40 agonist ivuxolimab in advanced cancers. Study at large: Hepatocellular carcinoma, melanoma, renal cell or head and neck cancer affected the dose-escalation patients. Past anti-PD-1, anti-PD-L1 or anti-CTLA-4 therapy was accepted, and 30% to 45% had received some. Study-wide results and limits: Clonal expansion was seen in CD4+ and CD8+ blood T cells by week 6 at 0.1 to 3.0 mg/kg. Some of the nonresponding patients also showed low levels of normalized T-cell clonal expansion.

V gave up 5 bases and J gave up 4 bases, with 5 bases separating them. Germline assignment: CDR1 SGHDN and CDR2 FVKESK. The CDR3 loop spans 11 amino acids. This receptor was taken from an adult with an advanced solid tumor such as melanoma, head and neck, liver or kidney cancer. This chain joins TRBV14 and TRBJ1-1; no clear D. The material sequenced was CD4+ or CD8+ T cells sorted from blood, taken in a trial of the OX40 agonist ivuxolimab. The CDR3, as DNA: TGTGCCAGCAGCACGCGCACTGAAGCTTTCTTT. This encodes CASSTRTEAFF.